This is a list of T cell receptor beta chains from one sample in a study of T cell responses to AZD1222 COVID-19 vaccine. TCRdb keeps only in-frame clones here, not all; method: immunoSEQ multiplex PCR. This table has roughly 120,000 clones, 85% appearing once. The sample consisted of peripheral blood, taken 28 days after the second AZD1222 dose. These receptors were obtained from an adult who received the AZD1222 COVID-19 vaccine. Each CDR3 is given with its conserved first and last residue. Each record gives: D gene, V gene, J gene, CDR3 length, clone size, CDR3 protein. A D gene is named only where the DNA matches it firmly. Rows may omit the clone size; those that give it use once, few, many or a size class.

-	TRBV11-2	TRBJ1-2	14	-	CASSLAQGIGGYTF
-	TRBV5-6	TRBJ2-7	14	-	CASSPSRGAGEQYF
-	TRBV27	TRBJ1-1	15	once	CASTPVRAGDTEAFF
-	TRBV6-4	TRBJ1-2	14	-	CASSVDSRGYGYTF
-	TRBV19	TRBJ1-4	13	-	CASREINTEKLFF
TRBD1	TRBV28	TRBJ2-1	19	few	CASSLSIPGVGTGVNEQFF
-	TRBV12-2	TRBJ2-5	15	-	CASRLAFGQEETQYF
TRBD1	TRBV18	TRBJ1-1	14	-	CAGRQGAKNTEAFF
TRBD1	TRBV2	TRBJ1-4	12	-	CADQGDRGKLFF
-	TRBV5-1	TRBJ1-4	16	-	CASSLEGGQSNEKLFF
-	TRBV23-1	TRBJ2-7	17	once	CASSQSPPQGRIYEQYF
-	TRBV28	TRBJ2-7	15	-	CASSLWSRGRDEQYF
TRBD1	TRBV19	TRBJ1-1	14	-	CASSPADRGFEAFF
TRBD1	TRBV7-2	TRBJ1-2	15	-	CASSSPGQGLYGYTF
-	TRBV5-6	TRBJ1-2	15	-	CASSRPVGVGYGYTF
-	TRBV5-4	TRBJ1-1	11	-	CAIGLSAEAFF
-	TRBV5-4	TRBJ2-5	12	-	CASSLLQETQYF
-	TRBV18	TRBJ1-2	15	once	CASSHTTEPNYGYTF
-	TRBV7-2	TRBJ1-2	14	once	CASSPRTPEYGYTF